This TCR beta chain is from a study of shared clonotypes between healthy human individuals. Naive CD4+ cells were CD45RA-selected; the remaining cells were memory. Germline CDR1 reads SGHNT; CDR2 reads YENEEA. V gave up 0 bases and J gave up 2 bases, with 9 bases separating them. There are 15 residues in the CDR3. The test was conducted at deep level. Using immunoSEQ multiplex PCR, the repertoire was profiled, and TCRdb retains in-frame clones only, with some absent. The sample carries some 1,100,000 clones, 75% to 80% recorded once. This TCR was recovered from a man between 18 and 35 years old in good health. Some clones in this sample may be carry-over from other donors' samples. V usage is TRBV11-3 and J usage is TRBJ2-3; D is unclear. The sequenced sample was memory CD4+ T cells from PBMCs. Subset of the sample: CD45RA-negative fraction. In nucleotides, the CDR3 is TGTGCCAGCAGCTTAGATTCCCAGGCCACAGATACGCAGTATTTT. This codes for CASSLDSQATDTQYF.